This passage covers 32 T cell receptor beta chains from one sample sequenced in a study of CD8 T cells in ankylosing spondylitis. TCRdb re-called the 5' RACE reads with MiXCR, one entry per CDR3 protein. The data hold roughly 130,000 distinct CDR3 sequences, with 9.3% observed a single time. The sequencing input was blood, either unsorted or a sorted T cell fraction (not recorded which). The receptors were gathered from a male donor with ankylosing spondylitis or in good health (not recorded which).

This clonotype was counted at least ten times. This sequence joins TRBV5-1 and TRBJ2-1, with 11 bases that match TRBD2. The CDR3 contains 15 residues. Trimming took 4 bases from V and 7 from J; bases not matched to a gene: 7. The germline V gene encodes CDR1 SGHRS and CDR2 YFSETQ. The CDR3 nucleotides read TGCGCCAGCAGCACGGGACTAGCGGTTGGTAATGAGCAGTTCTTC. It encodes CASSTGLAVGNEQFF.

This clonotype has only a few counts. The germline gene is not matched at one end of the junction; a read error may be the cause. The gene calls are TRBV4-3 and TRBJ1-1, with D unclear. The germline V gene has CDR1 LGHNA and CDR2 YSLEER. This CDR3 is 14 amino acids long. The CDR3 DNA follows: TGCGCCAGCAGCCTCGACGTTGGGAACGCTGAAGCTTTCTTT. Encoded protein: CASSLDVGNAEAFF.

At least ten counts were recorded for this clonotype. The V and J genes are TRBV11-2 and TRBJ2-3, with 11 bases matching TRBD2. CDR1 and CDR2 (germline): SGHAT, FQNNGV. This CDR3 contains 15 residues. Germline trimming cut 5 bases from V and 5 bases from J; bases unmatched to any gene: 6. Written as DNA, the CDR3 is TGTGCCAGCAGCCATAGCGGGAGGGCCGTAGATACGCAGTATTTT. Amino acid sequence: CASSHSGRAVDTQYF.

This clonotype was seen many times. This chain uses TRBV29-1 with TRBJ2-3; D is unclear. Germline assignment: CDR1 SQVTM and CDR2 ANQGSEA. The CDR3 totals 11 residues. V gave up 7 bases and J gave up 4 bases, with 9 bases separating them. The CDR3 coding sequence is TGCAGCGCCAGGTGGTCAGATACGCAGTATTTT. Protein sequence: CSARWSDTQYF.

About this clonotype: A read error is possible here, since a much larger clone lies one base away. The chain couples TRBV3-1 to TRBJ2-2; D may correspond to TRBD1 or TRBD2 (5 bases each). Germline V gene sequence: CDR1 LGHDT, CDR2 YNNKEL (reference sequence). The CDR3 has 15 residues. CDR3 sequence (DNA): TGTGCCAGCAGCCAAGACGGGCAGACGACCGGGGACCTGTTTTTT. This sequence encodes CASSQDGQTTGDLFF.

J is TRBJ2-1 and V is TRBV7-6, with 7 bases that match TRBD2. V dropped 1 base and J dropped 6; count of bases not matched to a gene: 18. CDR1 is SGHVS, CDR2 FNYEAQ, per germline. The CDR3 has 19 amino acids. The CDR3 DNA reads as TGTGCCAGCAGCTTAGATCCCCGGTGGCGGCGGGAGTTCGGCAATGAGCAGTTCTTC. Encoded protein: CASSLDPRWRREFGNEQFF.

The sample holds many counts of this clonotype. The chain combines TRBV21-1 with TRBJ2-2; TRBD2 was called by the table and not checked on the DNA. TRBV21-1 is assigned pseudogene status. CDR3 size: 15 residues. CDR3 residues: CASSNRTSVTGELFF. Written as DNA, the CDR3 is TGTGCCAGCAGCAACCGGACTAGTGTGACCGGGGAGCTGTTTTTT.

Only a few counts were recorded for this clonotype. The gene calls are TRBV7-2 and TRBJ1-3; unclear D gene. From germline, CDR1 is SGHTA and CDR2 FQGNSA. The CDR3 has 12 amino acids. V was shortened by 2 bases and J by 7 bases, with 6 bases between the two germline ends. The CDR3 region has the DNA TGTGCCAGCAGCTTACAACGGAACACCATATATTTT. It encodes CASSLQRNTIYF.

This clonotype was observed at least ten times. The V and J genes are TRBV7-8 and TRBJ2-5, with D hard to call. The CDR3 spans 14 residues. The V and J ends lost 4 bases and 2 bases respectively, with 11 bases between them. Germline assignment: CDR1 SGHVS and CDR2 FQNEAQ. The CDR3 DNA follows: TGTGCCAGCAGCTCGGGTCGGCAGCAAGAGACCCAGTACTTC. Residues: CASSSGRQQETQYF.

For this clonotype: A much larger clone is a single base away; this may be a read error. In DNA form, the CDR3 reads TGTGCCAGCAGTTTATCGAGGGGGCTGACAGATGCGCAGTATTTT. Translation gives CASSLSRGLTDAQYF. V usage is TRBV28 and J usage is TRBJ2-3; 7 bases fit TRBD1. CDR1 MDHEN and CDR2 SYDVKM come from the germline V gene. This CDR3 has 15 residues.

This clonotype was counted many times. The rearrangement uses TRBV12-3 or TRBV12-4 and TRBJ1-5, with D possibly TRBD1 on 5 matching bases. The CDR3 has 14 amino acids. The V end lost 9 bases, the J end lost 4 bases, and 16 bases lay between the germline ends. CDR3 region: CASNGAFENQPQHF. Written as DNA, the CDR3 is TGTGCCAGTAATGGGGCCTTTGAAAATCAGCCCCAGCATTTT.

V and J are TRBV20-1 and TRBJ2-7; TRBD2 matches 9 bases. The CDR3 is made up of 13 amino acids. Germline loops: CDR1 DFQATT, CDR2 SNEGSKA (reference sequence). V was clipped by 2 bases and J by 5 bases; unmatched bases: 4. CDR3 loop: CSARNSGRNEQYF. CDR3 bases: TGCAGTGCTAGAAATAGCGGGAGAAACGAGCAGTACTTC.

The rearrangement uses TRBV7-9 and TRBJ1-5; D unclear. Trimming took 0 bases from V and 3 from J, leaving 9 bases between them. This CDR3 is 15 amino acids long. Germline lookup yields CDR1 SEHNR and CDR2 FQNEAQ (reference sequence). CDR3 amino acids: CASSLASGNNQPQHF. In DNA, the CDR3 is TGTGCCAGCAGCTTAGCTTCAGGAAACAATCAGCCCCAGCATTTT.

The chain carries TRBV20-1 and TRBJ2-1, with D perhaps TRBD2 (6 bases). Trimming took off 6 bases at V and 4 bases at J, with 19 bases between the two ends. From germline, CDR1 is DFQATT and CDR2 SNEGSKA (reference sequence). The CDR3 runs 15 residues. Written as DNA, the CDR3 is TGCAGTGCGGCGGATGCGGGAAGGGGTTACAATGAGCAGTTCTTC. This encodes CSAADAGRGYNEQFF.

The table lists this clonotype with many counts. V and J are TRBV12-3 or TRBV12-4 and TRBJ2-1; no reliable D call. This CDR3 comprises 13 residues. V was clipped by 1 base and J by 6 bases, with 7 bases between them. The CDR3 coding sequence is TGTGCCAGCAGTTTAGGAGGACCCAATGAGCAGTTCTTC. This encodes CASSLGGPNEQFF.

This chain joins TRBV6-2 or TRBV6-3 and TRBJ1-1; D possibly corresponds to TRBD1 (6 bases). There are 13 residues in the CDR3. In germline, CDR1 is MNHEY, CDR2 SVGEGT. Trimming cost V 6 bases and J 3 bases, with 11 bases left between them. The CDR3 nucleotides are TGTGCCAGCAGAGAAACAGGGTACACTGAAGCTTTCTTT. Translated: CASRETGYTEAFF.

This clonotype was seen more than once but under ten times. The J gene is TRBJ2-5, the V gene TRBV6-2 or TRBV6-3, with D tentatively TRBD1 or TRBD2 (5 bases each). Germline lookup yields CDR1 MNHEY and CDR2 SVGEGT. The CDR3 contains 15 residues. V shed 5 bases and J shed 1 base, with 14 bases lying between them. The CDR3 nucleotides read TGTGCCAGCAGTCATACCGGGGCTACCCAAGAGACCCAGTACTTC. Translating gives CASSHTGATQETQYF.

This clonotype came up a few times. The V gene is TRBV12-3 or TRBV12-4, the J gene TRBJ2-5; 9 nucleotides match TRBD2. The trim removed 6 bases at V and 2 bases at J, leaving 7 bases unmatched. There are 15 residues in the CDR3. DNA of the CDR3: TGTGCCAGCAGCCGGGGACTAGCAGCGCAAGAGACCCAGTACTTC. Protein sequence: CASSRGLAAQETQYF.

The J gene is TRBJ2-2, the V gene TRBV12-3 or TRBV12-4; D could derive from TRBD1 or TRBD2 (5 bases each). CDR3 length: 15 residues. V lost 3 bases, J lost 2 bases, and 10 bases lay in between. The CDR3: CASSFQGPNTGELFF. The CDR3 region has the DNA TGTGCCAGCAGTTTTCAGGGACCCAACACCGGGGAGCTGTTTTTT.

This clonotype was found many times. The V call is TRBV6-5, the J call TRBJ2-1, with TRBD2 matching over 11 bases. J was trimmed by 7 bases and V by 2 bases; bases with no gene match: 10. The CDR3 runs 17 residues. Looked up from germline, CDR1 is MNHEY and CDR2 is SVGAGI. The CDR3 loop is CASSYGIAGGPNNEQFF. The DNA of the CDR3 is TGTGCCAGCAGTTACGGGATAGCGGGAGGGCCTAATAATGAGCAGTTCTTC.

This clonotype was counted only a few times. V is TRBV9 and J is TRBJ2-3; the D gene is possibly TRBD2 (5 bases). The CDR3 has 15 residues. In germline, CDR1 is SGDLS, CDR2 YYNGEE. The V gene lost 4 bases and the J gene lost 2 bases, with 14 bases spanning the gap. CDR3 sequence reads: CASSPRRVSTDTQYF. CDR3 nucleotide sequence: TGTGCCAGCAGCCCGCGGCGGGTATCCACAGATACGCAGTATTTT. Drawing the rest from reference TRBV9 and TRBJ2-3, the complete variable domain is DSGVTQTPKHLITATGQRVTLRCSPRSGDLSVYWYQQSLDQGLQFLIQYYNGEERAKGNILERFSAQQFPDLHSELNLSSLELGDSALYFCASSPRRVSTDTQYFGPGTRLTVL.

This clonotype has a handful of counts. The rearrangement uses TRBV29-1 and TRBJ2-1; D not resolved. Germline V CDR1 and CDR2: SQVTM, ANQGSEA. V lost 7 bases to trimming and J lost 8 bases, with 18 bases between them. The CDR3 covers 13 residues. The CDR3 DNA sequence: TGCAGCGCTGGACCGGGCCCTCGGCATGAGCAGTTCTTC. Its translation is CSAGPGPRHEQFF.

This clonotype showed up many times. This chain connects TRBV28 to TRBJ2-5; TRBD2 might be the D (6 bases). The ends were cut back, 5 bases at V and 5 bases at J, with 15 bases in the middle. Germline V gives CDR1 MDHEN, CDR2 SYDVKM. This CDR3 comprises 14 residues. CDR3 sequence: CASSNRDSWETQYF. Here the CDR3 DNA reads TGTGCCAGCAGTAACCGGGACTCGTGGGAGACCCAGTACTTC.

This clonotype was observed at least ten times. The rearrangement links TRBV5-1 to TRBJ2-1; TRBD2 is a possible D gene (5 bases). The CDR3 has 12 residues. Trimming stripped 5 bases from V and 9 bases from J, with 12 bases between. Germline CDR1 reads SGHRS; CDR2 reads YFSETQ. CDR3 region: CASRASFVEQFF. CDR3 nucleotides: TGCGCCAGCAGAGCTAGCTTCGTTGAGCAGTTCTTC.

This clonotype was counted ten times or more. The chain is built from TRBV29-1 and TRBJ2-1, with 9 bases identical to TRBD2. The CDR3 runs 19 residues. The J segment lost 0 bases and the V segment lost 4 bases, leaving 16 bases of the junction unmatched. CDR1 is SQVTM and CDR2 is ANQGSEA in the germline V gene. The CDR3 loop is CSVAGTILAGLGSYNEQFF. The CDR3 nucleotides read TGCAGCGTTGCGGGGACGATTCTAGCGGGACTTGGCTCCTACAATGAGCAGTTCTTC.

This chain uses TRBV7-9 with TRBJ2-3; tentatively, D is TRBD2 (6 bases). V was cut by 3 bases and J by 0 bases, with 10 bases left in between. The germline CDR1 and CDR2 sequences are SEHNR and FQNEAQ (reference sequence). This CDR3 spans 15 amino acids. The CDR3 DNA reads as TGTGCCAGCAGCTTTAGCGGCCAAAGCACAGATACGCAGTATTTT. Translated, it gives CASSFSGQSTDTQYF. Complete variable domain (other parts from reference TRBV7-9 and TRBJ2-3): DTGVSQNPRHKITKRGQNVTFRCDPISEHNRLYWYRQTLGQGPEFLTYFQNEAQLEKSRLLSDRFSAERPKGSFSTLEIQRTEQGDSAMYLCASSFSGQSTDTQYFGPGTRLTVL.

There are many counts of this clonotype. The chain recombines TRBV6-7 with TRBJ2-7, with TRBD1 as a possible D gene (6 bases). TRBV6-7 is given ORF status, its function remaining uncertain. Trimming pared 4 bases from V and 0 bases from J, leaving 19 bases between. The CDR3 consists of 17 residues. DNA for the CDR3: TGTGCCAGCAGTTGCCGGGACAACAGGGAATCCTCCTACGAGCAGTACTTC. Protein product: CASSCRDNRESSYEQYF.

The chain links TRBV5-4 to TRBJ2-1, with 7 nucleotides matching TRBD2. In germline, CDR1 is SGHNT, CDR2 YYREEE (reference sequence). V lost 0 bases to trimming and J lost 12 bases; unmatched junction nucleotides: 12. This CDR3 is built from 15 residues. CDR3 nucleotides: TGTGCCAGCAGCTTGGAGACAGCGGGACCAAGGACGCAGTTCTTC. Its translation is CASSLETAGPRTQFF.

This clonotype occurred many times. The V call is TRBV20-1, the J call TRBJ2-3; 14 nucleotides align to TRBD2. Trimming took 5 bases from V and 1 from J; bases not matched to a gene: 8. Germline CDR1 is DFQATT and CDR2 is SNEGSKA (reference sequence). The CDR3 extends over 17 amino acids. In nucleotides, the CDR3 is TGCAGTGCTCCGGGACTAGCGGGAGCGGGTCGCACAGATACGCAGTATTTT. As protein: CSAPGLAGAGRTDTQYF.

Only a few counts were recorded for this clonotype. The CDR3 nucleotides read TGCAGTGCCCACCTCGGAACCAGCCCTTTCAAATATATCACAGATACGCAGTATTTT. Amino acid sequence: CSAHLGTSPFKYITDTQYF. The V and J genes are TRBV20-1 and TRBJ2-3; no reliable D call. V lost 6 bases to trimming and J lost 2 bases, with 30 bases between them. The CDR3 totals 19 residues. From germline, CDR1 is DFQATT and CDR2 SNEGSKA (reference sequence).

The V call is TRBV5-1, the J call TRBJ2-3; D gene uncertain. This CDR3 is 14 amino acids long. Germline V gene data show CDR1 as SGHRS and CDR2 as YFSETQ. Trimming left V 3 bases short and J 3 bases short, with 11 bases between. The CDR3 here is CASSSRPTTDTQYF. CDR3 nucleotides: TGCGCCAGCAGCTCAAGGCCCACGACAGATACGCAGTATTTT.

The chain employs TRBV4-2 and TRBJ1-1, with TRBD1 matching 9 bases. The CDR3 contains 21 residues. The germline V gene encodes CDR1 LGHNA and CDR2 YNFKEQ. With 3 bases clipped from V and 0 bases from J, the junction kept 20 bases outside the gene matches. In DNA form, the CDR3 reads TGTGCCAGCAGCCAGCGACTATTCGGGGGAGCGACAGGGGGTATGAACACTGAAGCTTTCTTT. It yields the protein CASSQRLFGGATGGMNTEAFF.